This entry is about one T cell receptor (beta chain). As yet, its antigen is unknown. The CDR3 totals 14 residues. CDR1 MNHEY and CDR2 SVGAGI come from the germline V gene. V gave up 5 bases and J gave up 1 base, with 11 bases separating them. The repertoire was sequenced with immunoSEQ multiplex PCR; TCRdb's copy has only in-frame clones and lacks some. This repertoire shows a few hundred thousand clones, 88% found once; its top ten account for around 0.88%. The donors belonged to the approximately 120-subject validation cohort, separate from the roughly 600-subject first cohort. The entry originates in a study of cytomegalovirus exposure and HLA in healthy donors. Across the whole study: A later analysis reported the roughly 130 validation repertoires used the same platform as the approximately 670 first-cohort repertoires. General observations from the study: In the 95 to 150 validation repertoires, a later analysis found that first-cohort TCR clusters tended to co-occur. The classifier, whose performance was assessed in both the original and validation cohorts, reportedly diagnosed cytomegalovirus status with high specificity and sensitivity.

The genes are TRBV6-5 and TRBJ1-1, with D unresolved. The receptor comes from a man younger than 40 in good health and CMV-seronegative. The material sequenced was PBMCs. The CDR3: CASSRTVPNTEAFF. The CDR3 region has the DNA TGTGCCAGCAGTCGCACAGTCCCGAACACTGAAGCTTTCTTT.